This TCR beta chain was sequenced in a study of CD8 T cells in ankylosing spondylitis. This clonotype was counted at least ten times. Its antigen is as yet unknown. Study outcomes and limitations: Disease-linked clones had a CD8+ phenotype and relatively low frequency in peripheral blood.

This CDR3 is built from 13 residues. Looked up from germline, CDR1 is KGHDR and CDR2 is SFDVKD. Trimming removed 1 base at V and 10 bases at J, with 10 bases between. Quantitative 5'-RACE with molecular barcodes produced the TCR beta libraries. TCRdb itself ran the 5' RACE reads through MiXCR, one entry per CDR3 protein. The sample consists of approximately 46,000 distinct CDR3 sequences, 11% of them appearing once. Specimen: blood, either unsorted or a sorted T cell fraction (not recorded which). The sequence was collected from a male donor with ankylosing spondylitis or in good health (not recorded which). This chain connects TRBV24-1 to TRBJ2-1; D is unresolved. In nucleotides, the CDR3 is TGTGCCACCAGTGATTTTGGTAGGCGCGAGCAGTTCTTC. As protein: CATSDFGRREQFF.